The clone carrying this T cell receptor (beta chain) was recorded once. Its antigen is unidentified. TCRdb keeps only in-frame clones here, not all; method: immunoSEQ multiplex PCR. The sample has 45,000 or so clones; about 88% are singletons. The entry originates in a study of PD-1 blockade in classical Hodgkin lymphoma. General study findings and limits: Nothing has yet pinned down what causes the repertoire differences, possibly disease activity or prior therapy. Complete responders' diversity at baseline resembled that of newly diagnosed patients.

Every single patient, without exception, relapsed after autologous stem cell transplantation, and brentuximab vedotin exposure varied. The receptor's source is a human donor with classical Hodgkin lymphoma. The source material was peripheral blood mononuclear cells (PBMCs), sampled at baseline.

For the CDR3, the DNA is TGTGCCAGCAGTCCCTCGGCGGGACCATACAATGAGCAGTTCTTC. It is translated as CASSPSAGPYNEQFF. The rearrangement uses TRBV6-5 and TRBJ2-1; D perhaps matches TRBD2 (6 bases). CDR3 size: 15 residues. Trimming took off 5 bases at V and 4 bases at J, with 15 bases between the two ends. Per the germline V gene, CDR1 is MNHEY and CDR2 is SVGAGI.